Below, one T cell receptor (beta chain) is given with its context. As yet, its antigen is unknown. One end of the junction is discordant with germline, which a read error may explain. The data stem from a study of T cell repertoires in cytomegalovirus infection. About the research overall: Used in the study were CMV epitopes, some recently identified and HLA-C-restricted, others well-studied and HLA-B-restricted. Public TCR beta signatures indicated both CMV infection and matching HLA type. Overall study results and limits: HLA-C-restricted CMV clonotypes gave the most frequent clonotype in two of eight donors. Summed frequency of public TCR beta families distinguished CMV carriers with the relevant HLA.

The CDR3 extends over 15 amino acids. Germline lookup yields CDR1 SGHVS and CDR2 FNYEAQ. TCRdb independently ran MiXCR on the reads; one entry per CDR3 protein. This table has some 940,000 distinct CDR3 sequences, around 29% appearing once. V usage is TRBV7-6 and J usage is TRBJ1-3; 9 bases map to TRBD1. Sequenced here: cultured CD8+ T cells from PBMCs, sampled from culture after CMV antigen stimulation. This TCR derives from a human donor in good health (CMV status not recorded). Some clones in this sample may be carry-over from other donors' samples. DNA for the CDR3: TGTGCTAGCAGCGCTGACAGGGGGTCTGGAAACACCATATATTTT. It translates to CASSADRGSGNTIYF. Full variable domain (outside the CDR3, taken from reference TRBV7-6 and TRBJ1-3): GAGVSQSPRYKVTKRGQDVALRCDPISGHVSLYWYRQALGQGPEFLTYFNYEAQQDKSGLPNDRFSAERPEGSISTLTIQRTEQRDSAMYRCASSADRGSGNTIYFGEGSWLTVV.